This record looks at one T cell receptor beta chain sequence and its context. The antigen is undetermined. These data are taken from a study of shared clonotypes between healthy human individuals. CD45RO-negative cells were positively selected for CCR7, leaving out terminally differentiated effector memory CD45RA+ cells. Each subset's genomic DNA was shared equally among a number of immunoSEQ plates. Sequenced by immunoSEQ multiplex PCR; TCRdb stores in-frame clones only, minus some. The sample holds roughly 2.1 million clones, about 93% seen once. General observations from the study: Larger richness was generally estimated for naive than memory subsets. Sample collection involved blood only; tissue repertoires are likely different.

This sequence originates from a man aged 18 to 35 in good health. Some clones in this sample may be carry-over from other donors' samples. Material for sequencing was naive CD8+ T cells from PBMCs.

The CDR3 spells CASSQDRAGELFF. The CDR3 DNA reads as TGTGCCAGCAGTCAGGACAGAGCCGGGGAGCTGTTTTTT. V is TRBV7-6 and J is TRBJ2-2, with D perhaps matching TRBD1 (6 bases). Trimming shortened V by 6 bases and J by 6 bases, and 11 bases separated the two germline ends. This CDR3 is built from 13 residues. The germline V gene encodes CDR1 SGHVS and CDR2 FNYEAQ.